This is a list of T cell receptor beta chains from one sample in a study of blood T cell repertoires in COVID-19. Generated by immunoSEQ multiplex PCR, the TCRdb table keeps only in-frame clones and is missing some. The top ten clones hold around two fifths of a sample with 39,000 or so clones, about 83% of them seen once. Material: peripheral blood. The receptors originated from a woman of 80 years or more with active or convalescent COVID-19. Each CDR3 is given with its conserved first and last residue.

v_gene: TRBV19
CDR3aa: CASSLGTDYGYTF

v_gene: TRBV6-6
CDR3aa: CASSAPGTANQPQHF

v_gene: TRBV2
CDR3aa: CASSEGTVNTEAFF

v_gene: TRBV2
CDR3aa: CASSDDAGVSNQPQHF

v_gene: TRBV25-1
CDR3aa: CASSHGTSLTVEQYF

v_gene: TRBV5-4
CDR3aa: CASSLGPTSGRAYEQYF

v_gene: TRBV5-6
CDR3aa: CASSLASQPQHF

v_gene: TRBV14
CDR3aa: CASSPTRVGEQFF

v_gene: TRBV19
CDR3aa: CATARAGGGGELFF

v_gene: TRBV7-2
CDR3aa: CASSSPVRVPVGYNEQFF

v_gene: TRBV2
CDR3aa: CASSLGRGAYEQYF

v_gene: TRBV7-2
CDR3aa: CASSLEYTDTQYF

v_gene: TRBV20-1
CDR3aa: CSASPARGQNQPQHF

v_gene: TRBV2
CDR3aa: CASSGQGGEKLFF

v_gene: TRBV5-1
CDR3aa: CASSLELTSASSYNEQFF

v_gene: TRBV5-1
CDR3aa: CASSLVRGYAEAFF

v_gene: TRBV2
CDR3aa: CASSRTSGGMDGYTF

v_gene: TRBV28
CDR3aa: CASSLGGLAGQGNTGELFF

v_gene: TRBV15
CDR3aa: CATSRDPLTTIYNEQFF

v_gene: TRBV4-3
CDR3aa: CASSQGNLIGGYGYTF

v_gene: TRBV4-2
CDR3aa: CASSQARGGTSGEQYF

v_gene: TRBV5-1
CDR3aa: CASSSPGSRRAEGYNEQFF

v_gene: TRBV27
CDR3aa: CASSWAWDYRGNEQFF

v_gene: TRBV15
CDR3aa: CATSRDYGGADEQYF

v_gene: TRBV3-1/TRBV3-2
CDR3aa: CASSPDRGAYTEAFF

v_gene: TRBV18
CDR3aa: CASSPLGTSGTYEQYF

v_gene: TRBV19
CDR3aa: CASSKGHSNTEAFF

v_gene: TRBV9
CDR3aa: CASSPFGQGGGNTIYF

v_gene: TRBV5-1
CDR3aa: CASSTGTEDTEAFF

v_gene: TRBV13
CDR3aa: CASSETGLAEIGELFF

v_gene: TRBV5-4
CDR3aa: CASSLKIQGGREAFF

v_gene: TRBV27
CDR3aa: CASSLFRDQPQHF

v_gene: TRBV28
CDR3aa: CASQVVGEAFF

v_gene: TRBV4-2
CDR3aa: CASSQAFPPTNEQFF

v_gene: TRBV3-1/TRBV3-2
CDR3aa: CASSQGPGLAYEQYF

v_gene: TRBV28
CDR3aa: CASSNGLVSSTDTQYF

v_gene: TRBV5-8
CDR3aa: CASSLGDRASPLHF

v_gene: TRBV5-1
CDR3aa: CASTRGTVYEQYF